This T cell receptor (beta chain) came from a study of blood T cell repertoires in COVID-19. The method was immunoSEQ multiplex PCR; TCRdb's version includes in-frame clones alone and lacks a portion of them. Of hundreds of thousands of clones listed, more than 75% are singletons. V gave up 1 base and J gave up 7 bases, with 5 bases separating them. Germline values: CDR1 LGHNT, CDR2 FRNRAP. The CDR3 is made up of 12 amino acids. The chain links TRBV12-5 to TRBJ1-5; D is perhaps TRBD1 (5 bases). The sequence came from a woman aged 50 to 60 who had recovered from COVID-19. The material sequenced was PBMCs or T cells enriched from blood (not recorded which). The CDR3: CASGLDRQPQHF. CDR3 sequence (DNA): TGTGCTAGTGGTTTGGACAGGCAGCCCCAGCATTTT.